This TCR beta chain was profiled in a study of blood T cell repertoires in COVID-19. Study details: Acute and convalescent COVID-19 specimens originated in the United States, Italy and Spain. The analysed material was cDNA or gDNA that came from T cells, B-cell-depleted T cells, or PBMCs.

Participant ages covered roughly 18 to 89 years across 25 or so US areas. Trimming took 5 bases from V and 4 from J; bases not matched to a gene: 9. The V gene's germline CDR1 is SGHTA and CDR2 FQGNSA. The CDR3 extends over 16 amino acids. In the authors' workflow: Estimated nucleated cell counts came from reference gene primer amplification. Clones were read by immunoSEQ multiplex PCR, and TCRdb kept only the in-frame ones, dropping some. V, J and clone size reflect that table, while D and trimming were determined from the DNA. The sample includes 190,000 or so clones, more than 80% of them seen just once.

Input material: PBMCs or T cells enriched from blood (not recorded which). The chain employs TRBV7-2 and TRBJ2-4; TRBD2 agrees at 9 bases. The clonotype was recovered from a man aged 30-40 years who had recovered from COVID-19. In DNA form, the CDR3 reads TGTGCCAGCAGCGAACGGGCTAGCGGGACAAAAAACATTCAGTACTTC. Its protein product is CASSERASGTKNIQYF.